Listed here are 22 T cell receptor beta chains from one sample, sequenced in a study of T cells in Graves' hyperthyroidism and ophthalmopathy. Researchers took RNA transcripts and amplified the TCR beta CDR3 regions from them. HTBI primers were employed in a first-round RT-PCR of the TCR CDR3. TCRdb fed the multiplex PCR reads into MiXCR, producing one record per CDR3 protein. This sample carries 600,000 to 850,000 distinct CDR3 sequences, around a sixth of them seen once, and the ten largest clones take 15% to 20%. What was sequenced was blood. Receptor source: a woman aged 45-60 years with Graves' hyperthyroidism that later progressed to Graves' ophthalmopathy.

With respect to this clonotype: Possible read error: a much larger clone is one base away. The DNA of the CDR3 is TGCAGTGCGAAGGGCCCCTATGGCTACACCTTC. Protein: CSAKGPYGYTF. V and J are TRBV20-1 and TRBJ1-2; no definite D call. Germline-derived CDR1 and CDR2 are DFQATT and SNEGSKA (reference sequence). V gave up 6 bases and J gave up 4 bases, with 9 bases separating them. CDR3 length: 11 residues.

The chain has TRBV5-5 and TRBJ1-2; 8 bases fit TRBD1. The germline gives CDR1 SGHKS, CDR2 YYEKEE (reference sequence). J lost 7 bases, V lost 4 bases, and 12 bases had no gene match. The CDR3 covers 15 residues. CDR3 DNA: TGTGCCAGCAGCACGACAGGGGACCTCCTCGGTGGCTACACCTTC. As protein: CASSTTGDLLGGYTF.

The genes are TRBV25-1 and TRBJ1-1, with a weak D call TRBD1 (5 bases). The ends were cut back, 7 bases at V and 4 bases at J, with 16 bases in the middle. Germline CDR1 is MGHDK and CDR2 is SYGVNS. CDR3 length: 14 residues. CDR3: CASIAWGISTEAFF. CDR3 bases: TGTGCCAGCATCGCCTGGGGGATTAGCACTGAAGCTTTCTTT.

The V and J genes are TRBV7-9 and TRBJ1-1; 7 positions agree with TRBD1. V was clipped by 1 base and J by 3 bases; unmatched bases: 11. Germline CDR1 and CDR2: SEHNR and FQNEAQ (reference sequence). This CDR3 has 17 amino acids. The CDR3 reads CASSLDQGGAGDTEAFF. The CDR3 coding sequence is TGTGCCAGCAGCTTAGATCAGGGGGGAGCGGGGGACACTGAAGCTTTCTTT.

V usage is TRBV19 and J usage is TRBJ1-1; TRBD1 might be the D (6 bases). The CDR3 length is 15 residues. The V gene lost 4 bases and the J gene lost 1 base, with 13 bases spanning the gap. Germline CDR1 reads LNHDA; CDR2 reads SQIVND (reference sequence). CDR3 loop: CASSKYRAPNTEAFF. As DNA, the CDR3 is TGTGCCAGTAGTAAGTACAGGGCGCCGAACACTGAAGCTTTCTTT. The complete variable domain, with remaining parts taken from reference TRBV19 and TRBJ1-1, reads DGGITQSPKYLFRKEGQNVTLSCEQNLNHDAMYWYRQDPGQGLRLIYYSQIVNDFQKGDIAEGYSVSREKKESFPLTVTSAQKNPTAFYLCASSKYRAPNTEAFFGQGTRLTVV.

Many counts were recorded for this clonotype. The chain employs TRBV18 and TRBJ2-3; the D is unclear. V was cut by 0 bases and J by 7 bases, with 5 bases left in between. Germline CDR1 is KGHSH and CDR2 is LQKENI. The CDR3 is 12 residues long. CDR3 loop: CASSPPGNTQYF. The DNA for the CDR3 is TGTGCCAGCTCACCACCGGGTAATACGCAGTATTTT. Full variable domain (remainder filled in from reference TRBV18 and TRBJ2-3): NAGVMQNPRHLVRRRGQEARLRCSPMKGHSHVYWYRQLPEEGLKFMVYLQKENIIDESGMPKERFSAEFPKEGPSILRIQQVVRGDSAAYFCASSPPGNTQYFGPGTRLTVL.

J is TRBJ2-5 and V is TRBV12-3 or TRBV12-4; 9 nucleotides agree with TRBD1. Losses at the gene ends were 2 bases for V and 5 bases for J; bases not matched to a gene: 3. This CDR3 contains 14 residues. CDR3 protein: CASSLIGQGETQYF. In DNA form, the CDR3 reads TGTGCCAGCAGTTTAATAGGACAGGGGGAGACCCAGTACTTC.

This clonotype came up many times. This chain joins TRBV18 and TRBJ2-5; D remains unclear. V gave up 3 bases and J gave up 2 bases, with 7 bases separating them. The CDR3 spans 13 residues. Looked up from germline, CDR1 is KGHSH and CDR2 is LQKENI. The CDR3 DNA reads as TGTGCCAGCTCACCTTGGACGCAAGAGACCCAGTACTTC. Encoded protein: CASSPWTQETQYF.

The sample holds many counts of this clonotype. The chain employs TRBV11-2 and TRBJ2-7, with D unresolved. The length of the CDR3 is 13 residues. Germline V gene data show CDR1 as SGHAT and CDR2 as FQNNGV. The germline V and J ends were trimmed by 0 bases and 6 bases, with 9 bases remaining between them. The chain's CDR3 is CASSLEGIGEQYF. CDR3 nucleotide sequence: TGTGCCAGCAGCTTAGAAGGGATTGGCGAGCAGTACTTC.

This clonotype was recorded at least ten times. The chain is built from TRBV2 and TRBJ1-5; 8 bases fit TRBD1. CDR1 and CDR2 from the germline V gene are SNHLY and FYNNEI. This CDR3 contains 15 residues. With V trimmed by 7 bases and J by 0 bases, 5 bases remained unmatched. This CDR3 is CASTGTGISNQPQHF. The CDR3 DNA follows: TGTGCCAGCACTGGGACAGGTATTAGCAATCAGCCCCAGCATTTT.

The CDR3: CASSLTSLEAFF. The CDR3 region has the DNA TGTGCCAGCAGCTTAACCTCACTTGAAGCTTTCTTT. The chain joins TRBV7-9 to TRBJ1-1; D gene uncertain. With 2 bases removed from V and 7 bases from J, the gap between germline ends came to 8 bases. The length of the CDR3 is 12 residues. Germline CDR1 and CDR2: SEHNR and FQNEAQ (reference sequence).

This clonotype was counted at least ten times. J is TRBJ2-1 and V is TRBV11-1; D remains ambiguous. Trimming took 5 bases from V and 7 from J, leaving 18 bases between them. From germline, CDR1 is SGHAT and CDR2 FQDESV (reference sequence). The length of the CDR3 is 15 residues. For the CDR3, the DNA is TGTGCCAGCAGCGGCAAGGTCCAGGTGAAGAATGAGCAGTTCTTC. It translates to CASSGKVQVKNEQFF. The entire variable domain, with the rest obtained from reference TRBV11-1 and TRBJ2-1, is as follows: EAEVAQSPRYKITEKSQAVAFWCDPISGHATLYWYRQILGQGPELLVQFQDESVVDDSQLPKDRFSAERLKGVDSTLKIQPAELGDSAMYLCASSGKVQVKNEQFFGPGTRLTVL.

This clonotype was picked up many times. The chain links TRBV11-2 to TRBJ1-5, with D perhaps TRBD1 (6 bases). Germline V CDR1 and CDR2: SGHAT, FQNNGV. This CDR3 is built from 14 residues. V was trimmed by 4 bases and J by 4 bases, leaving 11 bases between them. The CDR3 loop reads CASSSGQYNQPQHF. The CDR3 nucleotides are TGTGCCAGCAGCTCCGGACAGTATAATCAGCCCCAGCATTTT. The full variable domain, in which reference TRBV11-2 and TRBJ1-5 provide the parts outside the CDR3, is EAGVAQSPRYKIIEKRQSVAFWCNPISGHATLYWYQQILGQGPKLLIQFQNNGVVDDSQLPKDRFSAERLKGVDSTLKIQPAKLEDSAVYLCASSSGQYNQPQHFGDGTRLSIL.

This clonotype was detected only a few times. This chain links TRBV14 with TRBJ1-1; D is uncertain. The germline V and J ends were trimmed by 5 bases and 3 bases, with 13 bases remaining between them. Germline CDR1 and CDR2: SGHDN and FVKESK. This CDR3 comprises 14 residues. The CDR3 DNA sequence: TGTGCCAGCAGCTTGCGGAGGGTGTACACTGAAGCTTTCTTT. This translates into CASSLRRVYTEAFF.

This clonotype has ten or more counts. This chain links TRBV12-3 or TRBV12-4 with TRBJ2-7; 8 nucleotides align to TRBD1. V lost 5 bases, J lost 6 bases, and 6 bases stayed unmatched. This CDR3 is 13 amino acids long. The CDR3 loop is CASSPGQGSEQYF. CDR3 in DNA: TGTGCCAGCAGTCCCGGACAGGGATCCGAGCAGTACTTC.

V usage is TRBV7-9 and J usage is TRBJ2-2; TRBD1 agrees at 10 bases. CDR1 and CDR2 (germline): SEHNR, FQNEAQ (reference sequence). J gave up 6 bases and V 2 bases, and 3 bases lay outside the gene matches. The CDR3 loop spans 15 amino acids. The CDR3 spells CASSLRQGAPGELFF. The CDR3 DNA sequence: TGTGCCAGCAGCTTAAGACAGGGGGCGCCCGGGGAGCTGTTTTTT.

In this sample, this clonotype turned up a few times. The V gene is TRBV6-1, the J gene TRBJ1-2; 9 nucleotides agree with TRBD1. With V trimmed by 3 bases and J by 4 bases, 6 bases remained unmatched. This CDR3 is 15 amino acids long. CDR1 and CDR2 from the germline V gene are MNHNS and SASEGT. CDR3 protein: CASSDYGTGTYGYTF. The CDR3 nucleotides are TGTGCCAGCAGTGACTACGGGACAGGGACCTATGGCTACACCTTC.

This clonotype was counted between two and nine times. This rearrangement joins TRBV6-1 to TRBJ1-2; the D gene is possibly TRBD1 (5 bases). The CDR3 totals 13 residues. Germline V gene sequence: CDR1 MNHNS, CDR2 SASEGT. Trimming removed 5 bases from V and 1 base from J, with 8 bases in between. CDR3 in DNA: TGTGCCAGCAGTCAGACAGATAACTATGGCTACACCTTC. It is translated as CASSQTDNYGYTF.

Worth noting for this clonotype: A much larger clone lies a single base off, so this may be a read error. The chain employs TRBV6-9 and TRBJ2-5; D tentatively fits TRBD1 or TRBD2 (5 bases each). The length of the CDR3 is 16 residues. Germline assignment: CDR1 MNHGY and CDR2 SVAAGI. The V end was cut by 6 bases, the J end by 6 bases, with 23 bases between. This chain's CDR3 is CASRYDDKGPRKTQYF. The CDR3 nucleotides read TGTGCCAGCAGATACGATGACAAGGGACCTAGAAAGACCCAGTACTTC.

Ten or more counts support this clonotype. This rearrangement joins TRBV3-1 to TRBJ1-4; D not resolved. Germline assignment: CDR1 LGHDT and CDR2 YNNKEL (reference sequence). V lost 0 bases to trimming and J lost 8 bases, with 10 bases between them. The CDR3 contains 14 residues. The CDR3 DNA is TGTGCCAGCAGCCAAGATTGGCAGAGCGAAAAACTGTTTTTT. Amino acid sequence: CASSQDWQSEKLFF.

This clonotype appeared many times. The V call is TRBV18, the J call TRBJ1-1; 9 nucleotides match TRBD1. V lost 6 bases to trimming and J lost 1 base; unmatched junction nucleotides: 9. Germline loops: CDR1 KGHSH, CDR2 LQKENI. The CDR3 length is 16 residues. The CDR3 DNA sequence: TGTGCCAGCTCTCTCCGACAGGGGGGTGAGAACACTGAAGCTTTCTTT. Its translation: CASSLRQGGENTEAFF. The variable domain in full, with the rest retrieved from reference TRBV18 and TRBJ1-1, is NAGVMQNPRHLVRRRGQEARLRCSPMKGHSHVYWYRQLPEEGLKFMVYLQKENIIDESGMPKERFSAEFPKEGPSILRIQQVVRGDSAAYFCASSLRQGGENTEAFFGQGTRLTVV.

Remarks on this clonotype: Relative to the germline gene, one junction end is altered; a read error may explain this. The CDR3 loop reads CANSLGQANQPQHF. CDR3 nucleotide sequence: TGTGCCAACAGTCTAGGACAGGCAAATCAGCCCCAGCATTTT. V and J are TRBV12-3 or TRBV12-4 and TRBJ1-5; 7 nucleotides agree with TRBD1. The length of the CDR3 is 14 residues.